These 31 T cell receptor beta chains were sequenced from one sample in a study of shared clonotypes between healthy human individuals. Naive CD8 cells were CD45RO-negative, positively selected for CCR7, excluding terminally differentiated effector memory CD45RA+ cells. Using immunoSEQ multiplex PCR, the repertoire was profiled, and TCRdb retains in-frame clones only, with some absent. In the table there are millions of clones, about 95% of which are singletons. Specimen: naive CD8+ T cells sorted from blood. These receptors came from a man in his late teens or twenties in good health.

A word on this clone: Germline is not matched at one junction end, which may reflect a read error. CDR3: CASSLNSNNEQFF. In DNA, the CDR3 is TGCGCCAGCAGCTTGAACTCCAACAATGAGCAGTTCTTC. The V gene is TRBV5-1, the J gene TRBJ2-1, with unresolved D. CDR1 and CDR2 (germline): SGHRS, YFSETQ. The CDR3 totals 13 residues.

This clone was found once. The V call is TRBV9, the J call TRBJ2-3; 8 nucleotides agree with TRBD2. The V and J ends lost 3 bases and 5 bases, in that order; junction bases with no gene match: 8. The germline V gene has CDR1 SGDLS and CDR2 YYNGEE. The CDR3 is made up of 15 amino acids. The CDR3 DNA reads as TGTGCCAGCAGCGCCGTAGCGGGATGGGGAGATACGCAGTATTTT. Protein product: CASSAVAGWGDTQYF. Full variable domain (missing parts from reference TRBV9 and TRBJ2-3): DSGVTQTPKHLITATGQRVTLRCSPRSGDLSVYWYQQSLDQGLQFLIQYYNGEERAKGNILERFSAQQFPDLHSELNLSSLELGDSALYFCASSAVAGWGDTQYFGPGTRLTVL.

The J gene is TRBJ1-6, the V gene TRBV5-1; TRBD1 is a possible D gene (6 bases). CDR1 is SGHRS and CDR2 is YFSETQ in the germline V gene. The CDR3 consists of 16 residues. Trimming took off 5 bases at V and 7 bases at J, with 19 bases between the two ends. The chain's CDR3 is CASRPRGDNLNSPLHF. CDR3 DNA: TGCGCCAGCAGGCCCAGGGGTGACAACCTCAATTCACCCCTCCACTTT. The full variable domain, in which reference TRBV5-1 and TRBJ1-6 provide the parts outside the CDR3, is KAGVTQTPRYLIKTRGQQVTLSCSPISGHRSVSWYQQTPGQGLQFLFEYFSETQRNKGNFPGRFSGRQFSNSRSEMNVSTLELGDSALYLCASRPRGDNLNSPLHFGNGTRLTVT.

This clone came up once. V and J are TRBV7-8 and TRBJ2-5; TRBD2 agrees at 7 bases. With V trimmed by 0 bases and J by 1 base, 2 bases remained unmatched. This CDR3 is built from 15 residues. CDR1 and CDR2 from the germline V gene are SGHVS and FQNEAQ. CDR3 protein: CASSLARGTQETQYF. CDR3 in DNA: TGTGCCAGCAGCTTAGCGCGGGGGACCCAAGAGACCCAGTACTTC. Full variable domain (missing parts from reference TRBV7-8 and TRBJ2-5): GAGVSQSPRYKVAKRGQDVALRCDPISGHVSLFWYQQALGQGPEFLTYFQNEAQLDKSGLPSDRFFAERPEGSVSTLKIQRTQQEDSAVYLCASSLARGTQETQYFGPGTRLLVL.

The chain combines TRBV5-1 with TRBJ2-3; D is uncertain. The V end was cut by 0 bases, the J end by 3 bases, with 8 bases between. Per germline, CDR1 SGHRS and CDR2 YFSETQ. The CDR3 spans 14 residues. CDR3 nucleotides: TGCGCCAGCAGCTTGGAGGCCGTTACAGATACGCAGTATTTT. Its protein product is CASSLEAVTDTQYF. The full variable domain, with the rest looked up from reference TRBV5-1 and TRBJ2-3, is KAGVTQTPRYLIKTRGQQVTLSCSPISGHRSVSWYQQTPGQGLQFLFEYFSETQRNKGNFPGRFSGRQFSNSRSEMNVSTLELGDSALYLCASSLEAVTDTQYFGPGTRLTVL.

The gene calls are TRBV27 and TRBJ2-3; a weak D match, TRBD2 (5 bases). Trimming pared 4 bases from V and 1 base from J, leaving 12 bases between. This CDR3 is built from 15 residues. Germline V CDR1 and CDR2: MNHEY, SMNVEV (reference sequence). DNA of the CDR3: TGTGCCAGCAGTTCACTAGTTTTGGGCACAGATACGCAGTATTTT. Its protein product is CASSSLVLGTDTQYF.

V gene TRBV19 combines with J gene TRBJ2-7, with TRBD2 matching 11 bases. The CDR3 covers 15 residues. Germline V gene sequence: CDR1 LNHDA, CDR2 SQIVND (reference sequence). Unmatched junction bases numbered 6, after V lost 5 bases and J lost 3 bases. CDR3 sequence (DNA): TGTGCCAGTAGTTGGGGGACTAGCGGAAACTACGAGCAGTACTTC. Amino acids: CASSWGTSGNYEQYF. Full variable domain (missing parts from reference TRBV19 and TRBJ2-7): DGGITQSPKYLFRKEGQNVTLSCEQNLNHDAMYWYRQDPGQGLRLIYYSQIVNDFQKGDIAEGYSVSREKKESFPLTVTSAQKNPTAFYLCASSWGTSGNYEQYFGPGTRLTVT.

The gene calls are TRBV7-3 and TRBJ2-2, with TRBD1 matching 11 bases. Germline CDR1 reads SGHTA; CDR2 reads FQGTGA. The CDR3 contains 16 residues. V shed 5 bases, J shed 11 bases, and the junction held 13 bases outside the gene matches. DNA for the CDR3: TGTGCCAGCAGCCAAAATGCGGTGGACAGGGGGCGCGAGCTGTTTTTT. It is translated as CASSQNAVDRGRELFF.

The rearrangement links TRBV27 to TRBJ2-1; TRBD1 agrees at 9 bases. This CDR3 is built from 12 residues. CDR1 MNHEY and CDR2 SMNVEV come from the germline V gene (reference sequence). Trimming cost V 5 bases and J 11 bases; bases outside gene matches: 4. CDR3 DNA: TGTGCCAGCAGTCCAGGGACAGGGAAGCAGTTCTTC. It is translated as CASSPGTGKQFF.

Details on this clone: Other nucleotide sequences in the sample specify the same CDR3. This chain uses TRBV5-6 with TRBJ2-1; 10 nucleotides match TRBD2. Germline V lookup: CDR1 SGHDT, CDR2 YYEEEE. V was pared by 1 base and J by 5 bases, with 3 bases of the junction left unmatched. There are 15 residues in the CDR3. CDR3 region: CASSLRLAGDNEQFF. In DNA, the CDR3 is TGTGCCAGCAGCTTGCGGCTAGCGGGAGACAATGAGCAGTTCTTC.

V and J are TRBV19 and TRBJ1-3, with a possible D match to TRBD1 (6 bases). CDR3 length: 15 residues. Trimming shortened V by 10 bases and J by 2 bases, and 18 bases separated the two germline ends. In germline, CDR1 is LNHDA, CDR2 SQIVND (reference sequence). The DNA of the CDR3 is TGTGCCACGGGGGACACGGGACCAACTGGAAACACCATATATTTT. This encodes CATGDTGPTGNTIYF.

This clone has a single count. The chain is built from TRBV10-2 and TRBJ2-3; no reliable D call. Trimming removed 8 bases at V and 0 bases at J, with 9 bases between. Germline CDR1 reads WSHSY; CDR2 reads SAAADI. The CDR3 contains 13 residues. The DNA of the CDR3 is TGCGCCAGCGGCAGGTATAGCACAGATACGCAGTATTTT. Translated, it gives CASGRYSTDTQYF.

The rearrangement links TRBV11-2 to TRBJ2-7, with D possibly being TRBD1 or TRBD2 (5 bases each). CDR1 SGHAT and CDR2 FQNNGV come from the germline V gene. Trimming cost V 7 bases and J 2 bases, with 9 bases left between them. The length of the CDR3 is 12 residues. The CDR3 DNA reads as TGTGCCAGCACCATGGGGGCCTACGAGCAGTACTTC. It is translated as CASTMGAYEQYF.

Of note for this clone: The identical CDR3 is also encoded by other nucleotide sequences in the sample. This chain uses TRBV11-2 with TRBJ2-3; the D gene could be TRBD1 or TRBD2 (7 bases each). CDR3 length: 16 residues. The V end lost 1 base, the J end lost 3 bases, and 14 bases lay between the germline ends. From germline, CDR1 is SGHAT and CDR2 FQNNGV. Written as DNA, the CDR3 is TGTGCCAGCAGCTTAGCTGGGCAGGGGGGGACAGATACGCAGTATTTT. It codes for CASSLAGQGGTDTQYF.

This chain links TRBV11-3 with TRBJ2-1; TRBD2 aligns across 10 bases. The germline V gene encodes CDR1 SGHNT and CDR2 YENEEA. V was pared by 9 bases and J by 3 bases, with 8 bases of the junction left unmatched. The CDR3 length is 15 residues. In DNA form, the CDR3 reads TGTGCCAGGGATCTAGCGGGAGTTCTCTACAATGAGCAGTTCTTC. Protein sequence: CARDLAGVLYNEQFF.

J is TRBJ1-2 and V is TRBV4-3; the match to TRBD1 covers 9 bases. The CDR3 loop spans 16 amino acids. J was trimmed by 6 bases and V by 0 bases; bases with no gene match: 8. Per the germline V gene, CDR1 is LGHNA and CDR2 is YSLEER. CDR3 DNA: TGCGCCAGCAGCCAAGATAGGGGGGACAGGGCCCATGGCTACACCTTC. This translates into CASSQDRGDRAHGYTF.

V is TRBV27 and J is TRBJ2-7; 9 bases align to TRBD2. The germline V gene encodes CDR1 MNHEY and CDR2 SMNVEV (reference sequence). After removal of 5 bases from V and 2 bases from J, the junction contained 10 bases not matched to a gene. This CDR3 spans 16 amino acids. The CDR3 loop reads CASSPDPSGNPYEQYF. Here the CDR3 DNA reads TGTGCCAGCAGTCCCGACCCTAGCGGGAATCCCTACGAGCAGTACTTC.

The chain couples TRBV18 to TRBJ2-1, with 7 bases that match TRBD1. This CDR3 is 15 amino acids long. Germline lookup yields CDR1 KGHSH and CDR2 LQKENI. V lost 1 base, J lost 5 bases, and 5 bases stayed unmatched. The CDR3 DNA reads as TGTGCCAGCTCACCACTCCTCGGGACAGACAATGAGCAGTTCTTC. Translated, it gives CASSPLLGTDNEQFF.

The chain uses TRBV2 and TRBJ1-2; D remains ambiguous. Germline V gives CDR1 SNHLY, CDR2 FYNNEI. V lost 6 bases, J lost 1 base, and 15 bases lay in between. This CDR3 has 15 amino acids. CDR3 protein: CASSSPDEVNYGYTF. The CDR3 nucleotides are TGTGCCAGCAGCAGCCCTGATGAAGTTAACTATGGCTACACCTTC.

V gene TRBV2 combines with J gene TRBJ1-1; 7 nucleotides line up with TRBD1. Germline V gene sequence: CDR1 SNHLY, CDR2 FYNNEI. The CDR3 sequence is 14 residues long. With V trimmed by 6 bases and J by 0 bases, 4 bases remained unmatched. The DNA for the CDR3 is TGTGCCAGCAGGGCAGGGGGTATGAACACTGAAGCTTTCTTT. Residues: CASRAGGMNTEAFF.

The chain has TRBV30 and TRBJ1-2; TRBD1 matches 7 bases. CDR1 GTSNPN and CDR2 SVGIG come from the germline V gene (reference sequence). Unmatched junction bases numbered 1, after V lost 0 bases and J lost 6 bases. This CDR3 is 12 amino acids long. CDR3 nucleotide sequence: TGTGCCTGGAGTGTTGACAGGGATGGCTACACCTTC. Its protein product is CAWSVDRDGYTF. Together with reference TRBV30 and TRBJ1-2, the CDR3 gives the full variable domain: SQTIHQWPATLVQPVGSPLSLECTVEGTSNPNLYWYRQAAGRGLQLLFYSVGIGQISSEVPQNLSASRPQDRQFILSSKKLLLSDSGFYLCAWSVDRDGYTFGSGTRLTVV.

The CDR3 here is CASSLVGASGANVLTF. CDR3 in DNA: TGTGCCAGCAGTTTAGTGGGGGCCTCAGGGGCCAACGTCCTGACTTTC. The rearrangement joins TRBV27 to TRBJ2-6; D may be TRBD1 (6 bases). Germline CDR1 MNHEY, CDR2 SMNVEV (reference sequence). The germline V and J ends were trimmed by 2 bases and 4 bases, with 12 bases remaining between them. This CDR3 comprises 16 residues.

CDR3 residues: CATDDQDNEQFF. The CDR3 nucleotides read TGTGCCACCGACGACCAAGACAATGAGCAGTTCTTC. The chain carries TRBV15 and TRBJ2-1; D not certain. CDR3 length equals 12 residues. Germline assignment: CDR1 LNHNV and CDR2 YYDKDF (reference sequence). The V end lost 8 bases, the J end lost 5 bases, and 10 bases lay between the germline ends.

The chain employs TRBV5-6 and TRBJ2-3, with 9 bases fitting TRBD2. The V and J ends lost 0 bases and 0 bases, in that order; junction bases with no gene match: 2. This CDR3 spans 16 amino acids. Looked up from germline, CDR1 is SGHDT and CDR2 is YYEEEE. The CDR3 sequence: CASSLGSGRSTDTQYF. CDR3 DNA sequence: TGTGCCAGCAGCTTGGGAAGCGGGAGGAGCACAGATACGCAGTATTTT. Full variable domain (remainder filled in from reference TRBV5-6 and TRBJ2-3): DAGVTQSPTHLIKTRGQQVTLRCSPKSGHDTVSWYQQALGQGPQFIFQYYEEEERQRGNFPDRFSGHQFPNYSSELNVNALLLGDSALYLCASSLGSGRSTDTQYFGPGTRLTVL.

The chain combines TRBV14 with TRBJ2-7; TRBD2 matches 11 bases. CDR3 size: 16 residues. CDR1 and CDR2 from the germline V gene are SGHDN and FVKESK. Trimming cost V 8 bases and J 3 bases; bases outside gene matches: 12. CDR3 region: CASSTSGLADHYEQYF. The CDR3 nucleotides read TGTGCCAGCTCCACCTCGGGACTAGCGGACCACTACGAGCAGTACTTC.

Here the CDR3 DNA reads TGTGCCAGCAGCCCCCCGCGGACGGGGAACGAGCAGTACTTC. Translated: CASSPPRTGNEQYF. The rearrangement links TRBV2 to TRBJ2-7; maybe TRBD2 (5 bases). Trimming shortened V by 6 bases and J by 5 bases, and 17 bases separated the two germline ends. Germline CDR1 is SNHLY and CDR2 is FYNNEI. The CDR3 loop spans 14 amino acids.

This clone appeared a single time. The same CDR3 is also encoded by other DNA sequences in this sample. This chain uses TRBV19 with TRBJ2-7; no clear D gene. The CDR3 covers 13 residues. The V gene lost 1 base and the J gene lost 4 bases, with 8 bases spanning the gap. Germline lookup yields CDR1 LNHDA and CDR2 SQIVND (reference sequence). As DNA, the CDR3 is TGTGCCAGTAGTATAGCTGGGGATTACGAGCAGTACTTC. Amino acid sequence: CASSIAGDYEQYF.

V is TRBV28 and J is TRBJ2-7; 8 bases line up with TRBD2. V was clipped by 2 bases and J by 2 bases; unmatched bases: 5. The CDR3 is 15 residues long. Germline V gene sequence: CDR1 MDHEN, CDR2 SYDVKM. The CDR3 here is CASSLNPGGPYEQYF. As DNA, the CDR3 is TGTGCCAGCAGTTTAAACCCGGGGGGGCCCTACGAGCAGTACTTC.

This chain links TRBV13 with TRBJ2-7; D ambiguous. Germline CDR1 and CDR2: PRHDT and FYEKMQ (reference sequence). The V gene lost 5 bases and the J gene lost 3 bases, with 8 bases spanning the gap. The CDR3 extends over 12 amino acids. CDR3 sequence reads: CASSHSGYEQYF. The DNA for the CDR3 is TGTGCCAGCAGCCATTCAGGCTACGAGCAGTACTTC.

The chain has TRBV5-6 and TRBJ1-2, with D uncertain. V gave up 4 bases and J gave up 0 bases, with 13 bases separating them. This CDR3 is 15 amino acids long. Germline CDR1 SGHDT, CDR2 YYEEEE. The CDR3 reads CASSLWTGANYGYTF. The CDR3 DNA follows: TGTGCCAGCAGCCTATGGACGGGAGCTAACTATGGCTACACCTTC.

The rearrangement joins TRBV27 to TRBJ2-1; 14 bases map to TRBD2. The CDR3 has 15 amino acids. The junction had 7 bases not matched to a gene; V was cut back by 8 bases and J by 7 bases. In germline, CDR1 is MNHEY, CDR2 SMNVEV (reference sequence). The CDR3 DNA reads TGTGCCAGCTCTGCCGGGACTAGCGGGAGAAATGAGCAGTTCTTC. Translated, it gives CASSAGTSGRNEQFF.